The 11 T cell receptor beta chains below all came from one sample that was sequenced in a study of cytomegalovirus exposure and HLA in healthy donors. Primers for the PCR totalled 60 Vbeta and 13 Jbeta. Sequencing was performed with immunoSEQ multiplex PCR; in TCRdb, only in-frame clones are kept and a portion is missing. This table holds some 130,000 clones, 70% to 80% found once. The sequencing input was PBMCs. All receptors come from a female donor in good health and CMV-seronegative.

This chain connects TRBV28 to TRBJ2-6, with D unresolved. Trimming took off 2 bases at V and 0 bases at J, with 14 bases between the two ends. CDR1 MDHEN and CDR2 SYDVKM come from the germline V gene. This CDR3 contains 18 residues. Here the CDR3 DNA reads TGTGCCAGCAGTTTAAGTCTGGCAGGCTACTCTGGGGCCAACGTCCTGACTTTC. It yields the protein CASSLSLAGYSGANVLTF.

This chain uses TRBV28 with TRBJ1-2; D perhaps matches TRBD1 (5 bases). The CDR3 extends over 11 amino acids. Looked up from germline, CDR1 is MDHEN and CDR2 is SYDVKM. The V end was cut by 7 bases, the J end by 9 bases, with 12 bases between. In nucleotides, the CDR3 is TGTGCCAGCACTGCAGGGAATCGCTACACCTTC. This sequence encodes CASTAGNRYTF.

The chain couples TRBV14 to TRBJ2-1; perhaps TRBD2 as D (6 bases). This CDR3 comprises 13 residues. Trimming stripped 4 bases from V and 4 bases from J, with 8 bases between. CDR1 and CDR2 (germline): SGHDN, FVKESK. The CDR3 sequence is CASSPGLYNEQFF. In nucleotides, the CDR3 is TGTGCCAGCAGCCCGGGACTTTACAATGAGCAGTTCTTC.

The J gene is TRBJ1-2, the V gene TRBV27; the D is unclear. The CDR3 is made up of 15 amino acids. From germline, CDR1 is MNHEY and CDR2 SMNVEV (reference sequence). Trimming pared 2 bases from V and 2 bases from J, leaving 12 bases between. CDR3 sequence reads: CASSLTPTQNYGYTF. The CDR3 bases are TGTGCCAGCAGTTTAACCCCGACACAGAACTATGGCTACACCTTC.

In this sample, this clone turned up once. Relative to the germline gene, one junction end is altered; a read error may explain this. The rearrangement joins TRBV4-2 to TRBJ2-1; no reliable D call. CDR3 size: 12 residues. Germline CDR1 reads LGHNA; CDR2 reads YNFKEQ. The CDR3 loop is CASNQGANEQFF. CDR3 nucleotide sequence: TGTGCCAGCAACCAAGGCGCCAATGAGCAGTTCTTC.

The genes are TRBV7-2 and TRBJ2-5; 7 positions agree with TRBD1. Germline V CDR1 and CDR2: SGHTA, FQGNSA. The CDR3 extends over 14 amino acids. V lost 6 bases, J lost 2 bases, and 6 bases stayed unmatched. The CDR3 region has the DNA TGTGCCAGCAGGTCGGACAGGACGCAAGAGACCCAGTACTTC. This sequence encodes CASRSDRTQETQYF.

This clone has more than one count but fewer than ten. This sequence joins TRBV6-6 and TRBJ2-7; 9 positions match TRBD1. The V gene end was trimmed by 7 bases and the J gene end by 3 bases; junction bases not matched to a gene: 4. From germline, CDR1 is MNHNY and CDR2 SVGAGI (reference sequence). The CDR3 runs 13 residues. The CDR3: CASKGTGSYEQYF. The CDR3 coding sequence is TGTGCCAGCAAGGGGACAGGGAGCTACGAGCAGTACTTC.

This CDR3 reads CASSTRLSSYRGRKDGYTF. Written as DNA, the CDR3 is TGTGCCAGCAGTACACGCCTCTCCTCTTACAGGGGCCGGAAGGATGGCTACACCTTC. The chain carries TRBV27 and TRBJ1-2, with 7 bases identical to TRBD1. The CDR3 sequence is 19 residues long. Losses at the gene ends were 5 bases for V and 6 bases for J; bases not matched to a gene: 24. Germline CDR1 reads MNHEY; CDR2 reads SMNVEV (reference sequence).

This clone was observed a handful of times. V is TRBV19 and J is TRBJ1-5; weak D call: TRBD1 (6 bases). Germline V gene sequence: CDR1 LNHDA, CDR2 SQIVND (reference sequence). This CDR3 contains 14 residues. The germline V and J ends were trimmed by 7 bases and 5 bases, with 15 bases remaining between them. The CDR3 is CASTPRTAHQPQHF. The CDR3 coding sequence is TGTGCCAGTACTCCAAGGACAGCTCATCAGCCCCAGCATTTT. Looking up the rest from reference TRBV19 and TRBJ1-5 gives the full variable domain: DGGITQSPKYLFRKEGQNVTLSCEQNLNHDAMYWYRQDPGQGLRLIYYSQIVNDFQKGDIAEGYSVSREKKESFPLTVTSAQKNPTAFYLCASTPRTAHQPQHFGDGTRLSIL.

The V and J genes are TRBV19 and TRBJ2-3, with D perhaps matching TRBD2 (7 bases). This CDR3 comprises 17 residues. Germline V gene sequence: CDR1 LNHDA, CDR2 SQIVND (reference sequence). Trimming cost V 4 bases and J 5 bases, with 22 bases left between them. The DNA of the CDR3 is TGTGCCAGTAGTACCTTGGGGGGGCCCGACACGCAAGATACGCAGTATTTT. Translation gives CASSTLGGPDTQDTQYF.

This clone was counted between two and nine times. The CDR3, as DNA: TGTGCCAGCAGCTCGATACGAACCGTAAGCGGGAGTTGGTCCTACGAGCAGTACTTC. It codes for CASSSIRTVSGSWSYEQYF. The V and J genes are TRBV11-2 and TRBJ2-7, with 8 positions matching TRBD2. The CDR3 runs to 19 residues. Trimming cost V 4 bases and J 1 base; bases outside gene matches: 18. From germline, CDR1 is SGHAT and CDR2 FQNNGV.